This TCR beta chain derives from a study of blood T cell repertoires in COVID-19. TCRdb keeps only in-frame clones here, not all; method: immunoSEQ multiplex PCR. The data contain about 120,000 clones, about 86% of them seen just once; the ten biggest clones take up around 4%. Germline V gives CDR1 SEHNR, CDR2 FQNEAQ (reference sequence). The CDR3 has 13 amino acids. V was clipped by 5 bases and J by 13 bases; unmatched bases: 13. This chain uses TRBV7-9 with TRBJ1-1, with 7 bases matching TRBD1. This receptor was obtained from a woman aged 50 to 60 with acute or convalescent COVID-19. Source material: peripheral blood. In DNA, the CDR3 is TGTGCCAGCAGCCTTGATAGGACAGGTTTAGATTTCTTT. Protein sequence: CASSLDRTGLDFF.